Given below is one T cell receptor (beta chain) in context. Its antigen has not been determined. No base-level quality is on record; no much larger clone is a single base apart. These data belong to a study of T cells in Graves' hyperthyroidism and ophthalmopathy (dated by TCRdb to between 2019 and 2020). For context, the study as a whole: To identify TCR V-J signatures that set the groups apart, the researchers used a discovery cohort of 90 to 100 patients, made up of about 44 with Graves' ophthalmopathy and 57 with stable Graves' hyperthyroidism. The roughly 94 discovery patients were randomly split 7:3 into training and test sets. After blood sampling, hyperthyroidism patients were treated with methimazole at a starting dose of 30 mg daily, and ophthalmopathy patients were treated with high-dose intravenous methylprednisolone. In several Graves' hyperthyroidism patients, the study also compared T-cell repertoires from thyroid tissue with T-cell repertoires from blood. TCR Vbeta CDR3 sequencing of around 130 peripheral blood samples (43 ophthalmopathy, some 75 hyperthyroidism and some 17 progressor patients) is reported in the paper. Prospective prediction of ophthalmopathy was tested in an independent validation cohort of approximately 19 hyperthyroidism patients and roughly 16 patients who later progressed to ophthalmopathy. Here is what the overall study found, with its caveats: Blood samples also contained most of the expanded thyroid clonotypes (frequency above 0.001), which suggests that blood repertoires may reflect thyroid immune responses. No statistical method was used to fix the sample size in advance, and group allocation was not hidden from the investigators. In validation, progression to ophthalmopathy was predicted by the model with about 70% sensitivity and 72.22% specificity, a median of around 5.9 months before onset. A model built on a 13 V-J signature distinguished ophthalmopathy from stable hyperthyroidism, reaching approximately 89% sensitivity and under 84% specificity in cross-validation and 80%/75% in testing.

The germline V gene sets CDR1 to ENHRY and CDR2 to SYGVKD. The CDR3 covers 15 residues, taking in both the cysteine and the phenylalanine. Only the CDR3 DNA stays, 45 bases, in frame from base 1. The junction carries 18 bases between V and J, which are trimmed by 10 bases and 3 bases respectively. The TCR beta CDR3 regions were amplified from RNA transcripts. The TCR CDR3 was subjected to a first round of RT-PCR using the HTBI primer set and the Qiagen OneStep RT-PCR kit. A second multiplex PCR round built the libraries, followed by size selection and purification. Libraries were sequenced paired-end with 100 bp reads on an Illumina HiSeq2000. From the authors' description of their analysis: SOAPnuke was used to process the raw data, removing reads that contained adapters or uncalled bases, had a mean Phred below 15, or lacked an exact match to the constant primer or identifier. COPE v1.2.5 was used to merge high-quality paired reads, and clonotypes were defined as unique nucleotide sequences. Clonotypes were aligned to IMGT TRBV, TRBD and TRBJ reference segments using MiTCR v1.1. The analysis included only V-J combinations with a frequency above 0.0001, which together covered roughly 99% of the repertoires. The TCS score was defined as F50 (clonal expansion) divided by E x V (chaos), with BLOSUM62-based TCRdist calculated between CDR3 peptides within each V-J. Welch's t-statistics and random forest reduced just over 500 V-J features to some 14, which were used in a naive Bayes classifier (R e1071). Thyroid-blood repertoire similarity was quantified with the Morisita-Horn index. In-frame beta chains were kept once TCRdb had trimmed the public reads at Q25 with fastp and called clones with MiXCR. Each record represents a unique CDR3 protein, reported with the most common genes and DNA among its rows. The authors' filters were not applied to this entry. Counted in this sample were 500,000 to 600,000 distinct CDR3 sequences; around 50% of them appeared once. Jointly, the top ten make up about 45% of the sample.

Any patient with an uncontrolled infection, another autoimmune disease, pregnancy or lactation was excluded. Diagnoses were based on clinical symptoms, serum thyroxine and TRAb, thyroid ultrasound and orbital computed tomography. Total RNA was extracted with Trizol reagent, and quality was checked on an Agilent 2100 Bioanalyzer. Recombination connected TRBV10-3 to TRBJ1-4; the best D guess is TRBD1, with 5 bases matching. The source is an adult woman with Graves' disease, either hyperthyroidism or ophthalmopathy (not recorded which). The sequenced material came from peripheral blood or thyroid tissue (not recorded which). CDR3 region: CATRRGLGPNEKLFF. The DNA is TGTGCCACTAGGAGAGGTTTGGGACCTAATGAAAAACTGTTTTTT.